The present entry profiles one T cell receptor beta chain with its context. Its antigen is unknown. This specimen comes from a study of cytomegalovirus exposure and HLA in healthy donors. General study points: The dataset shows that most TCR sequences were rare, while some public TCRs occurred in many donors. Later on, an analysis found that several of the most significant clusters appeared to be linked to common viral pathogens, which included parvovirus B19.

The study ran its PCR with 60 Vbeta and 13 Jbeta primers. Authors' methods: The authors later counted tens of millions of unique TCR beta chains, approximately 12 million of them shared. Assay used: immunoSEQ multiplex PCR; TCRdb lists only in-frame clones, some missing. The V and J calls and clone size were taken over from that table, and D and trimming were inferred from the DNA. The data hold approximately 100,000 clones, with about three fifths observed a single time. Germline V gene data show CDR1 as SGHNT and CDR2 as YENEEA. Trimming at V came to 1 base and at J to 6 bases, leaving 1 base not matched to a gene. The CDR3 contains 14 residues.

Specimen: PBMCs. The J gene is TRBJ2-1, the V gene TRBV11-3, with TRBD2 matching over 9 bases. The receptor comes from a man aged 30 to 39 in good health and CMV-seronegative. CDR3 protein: CASSLGGRANEQFF. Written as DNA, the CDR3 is TGTGCCAGCAGCTTAGGCGGGAGGGCCAATGAGCAGTTCTTC.